This entry features one TCR beta chain sequence. Its antigen remains unidentified. The source of the sample is a study of CD4 T cells in relation to SARS-CoV-2 and coronaviruses. Overall study: ViraFEST: approximately 10-day antigen culture of PBMCs, then TCR beta CDR3 sequencing.

Naive and memory CD4+ T cells were cultured with CEF, then survey-sequenced. Sequencing was performed with immunoSEQ multiplex PCR; in TCRdb, only in-frame clones are kept and a portion is missing. The table has about 37,000 clones, more than 65% seen once; the top ten hold around 4.2%. Germline V lookup: CDR1 SGDLS, CDR2 YYNGEE. This CDR3 is 17 amino acids long. V shed 0 bases and J 4 bases; nucleotides not matched to a gene: 9. Source material: naive CD4+ T cells from PBMCs, cultured in vitro. Regarding subset: naive CD4+ T cells isolated by negative enrichment. This rearrangement joins TRBV9 to TRBJ2-2; 7 positions match TRBD2. The receptor's source is an adult with COVID-19. The CDR3 coding sequence is TGTGCCAGCAGCGTAGCGCCGGGAGGTTCCGGCACCGGGGAGCTGTTTTTT. Its protein product is CASSVAPGGSGTGELFF.